One sample yielded the 14 T cell receptor beta chains listed below, sequenced in a study of T-cell memory formation after mild COVID-19. TCRdb analysed the 5' RACE reads with MiXCR anew, one entry per CDR3 protein. Of about 350,000 distinct CDR3 sequences listed, 20% to 25% were seen once; the top ten hold 21%. Sequenced input: PBMCs or a T cell subset sorted from them (not recorded which). These receptors came from a young man who had mild COVID-19 (a few samples of this study predate the infection). Cell type and time point are not known.

The chain is built from TRBV5-1 and TRBJ1-1; D remains unclear. CDR1 is SGHRS and CDR2 is YFSETQ in the germline V gene. Trimming left V 1 base short and J 6 bases short, with 16 bases between. This CDR3 has 15 amino acids. DNA of the CDR3: TGCGCCAGCAGCTTGTCTCCGCCCCCGGGCGCTGAAGCTTTCTTT. Protein product: CASSLSPPPGAEAFF.

The rearrangement uses TRBV5-6 and TRBJ1-2, with a tentative D call TRBD1 (6 bases). CDR1 is SGHDT, CDR2 YYEEEE, per germline. V dropped 2 bases and J dropped 14 bases, with 13 bases sitting between them. This CDR3 is 11 amino acids long. The CDR3 region is CASSLAGVGTF. For the CDR3, the DNA is TGTGCCAGCAGCTTAGCAGGGGTGGGGACCTTC.

In this sample, this clonotype turned up a few times. The chain couples TRBV7-3 to TRBJ2-2; possible D gene TRBD1, 5 bases. Germline V gene lookup returns CDR1 SGHTA and CDR2 FQGTGA. Trimming pared 5 bases from V and 3 bases from J, leaving 10 bases between. The CDR3 loop spans 14 amino acids. CDR3 coding DNA: TGTGCCAGCAGCCGGACATCTCACACCGGGGAGCTGTTTTTT. Translating gives CASSRTSHTGELFF.

The chain couples TRBV5-1 to TRBJ1-3; unclear D gene. Germline-derived CDR1 and CDR2 are SGHRS and YFSETQ. The V gene lost 4 bases and the J gene lost 0 bases, with 8 bases spanning the gap. The CDR3 is 14 residues long. CDR3 DNA: TGCGCCAGCAGCGGGCCCGACTCTGGAAACACCATATATTTT. Protein sequence: CASSGPDSGNTIYF.

The CDR3 sequence is CASRPLGDNIQYF. CDR3 sequence (DNA): TGTGCCAGCAGACCCTTGGGGGATAACATTCAGTACTTC. The chain uses TRBV6-5 and TRBJ2-4; the D call may be TRBD1 or TRBD2 (5 bases each). The CDR3 extends over 13 amino acids. V lost 6 bases, J lost 7 bases, and 13 bases lay in between. Germline loops: CDR1 MNHEY, CDR2 SVGAGI.

This clonotype was counted a few times. The V call is TRBV7-2, the J call TRBJ2-3; perhaps TRBD2 as D (5 bases). Germline V gene sequence: CDR1 SGHTA, CDR2 FQGNSA. V was pared by 5 bases and J by 0 bases, with 15 bases between. This CDR3 region has 16 residues. The chain's CDR3 is CASSRERITSTDTQYF. CDR3 in DNA: TGTGCCAGCAGCCGAGAGCGGATTACTAGCACAGATACGCAGTATTTT.

This clonotype was counted only a few times. The rearrangement joins TRBV5-1 to TRBJ2-3, with D perhaps assigned TRBD1 or TRBD2 (6 bases each). The CDR3 sequence is 16 residues long. Trimming took off 7 bases at V and 4 bases at J, with 22 bases between the two ends. CDR1 SGHRS and CDR2 YFSETQ come from the germline V gene. For the CDR3, the DNA is TGCGCCAGCGCCCCGAGGGACGGGGGCGTTGCAGATACGCAGTATTTT. This translates into CASAPRDGGVADTQYF.

The CDR3 is CASSSTRDGYEQYV. The CDR3 region has the DNA TGTGCCAGCAGCTCGACTAGGGATGGCTACGAGCAGTACGTC. The chain employs TRBV7-9 and TRBJ2-7, with TRBD2 as a possible D gene (6 bases). This CDR3 spans 14 amino acids. Germline-derived CDR1 and CDR2 are SEHNR and FQNEAQ (reference sequence). V was pared by 4 bases and J by 3 bases, with 13 bases between.

This clonotype was seen a few times. The genes are TRBV6-2 or TRBV6-3 and TRBJ2-7, with no clear D. CDR1 is MNHEY and CDR2 is SVGEGT in the germline V gene. The V and J ends lost 0 bases and 0 bases respectively, with 12 bases between them. This CDR3 spans 16 amino acids. In DNA form, the CDR3 reads TGTGCCAGCAGTTACTCGGGAAGAAGGTACTCCTACGAGCAGTACTTC. Its translation: CASSYSGRRYSYEQYF.

The rearrangement uses TRBV28 and TRBJ2-7; 11 positions agree with TRBD2. The length of the CDR3 is 16 residues. V trimming: 8 bases; J trimming: 2 bases; junction bases outside the gene matches: 11. Looked up from germline, CDR1 is MDHEN and CDR2 is SYDVKM. The CDR3: CASRDLTSGIAYEQYV. DNA of the CDR3: TGTGCCAGCCGAGATCTGACTAGCGGGATTGCCTACGAGCAGTACGTC.

This rearrangement joins TRBV5-1 to TRBJ2-1, with TRBD2 identical over 9 bases. In germline, CDR1 is SGHRS, CDR2 YFSETQ. This CDR3 is 17 amino acids long. After removal of 5 bases from V and 1 base from J, the junction contained 10 bases not matched to a gene. CDR3 nucleotide sequence: TGCGCCAGCAGGATTCGGGTGCGGGGGGGGTCCTACAATGAGCAGTTCTTC. This encodes CASRIRVRGGSYNEQFF.

The table lists this clonotype with a few counts. The chain is built from TRBV7-2 and TRBJ2-1; D is possibly TRBD2 (5 bases). Germline CDR1 SGHTA, CDR2 FQGNSA. The CDR3 is made up of 15 amino acids. V lost 3 bases, J lost 7 bases, and 16 bases lay in between. The CDR3 sequence is CASSLDSGRRNEQFF. In nucleotides, the CDR3 is TGTGCCAGCAGCTTGGACTCGGGCAGGCGGAATGAGCAGTTCTTC.

The J gene is TRBJ1-1, the V gene TRBV9; no clear D. The germline gives CDR1 SGDLS, CDR2 YYNGEE. The CDR3 runs 15 residues. Trimming left V 2 bases short and J 4 bases short, with 15 bases between. This CDR3 is CASSVRPDLVTEAFF. For the CDR3, the DNA is TGTGCCAGCAGCGTTAGGCCCGATTTAGTCACTGAAGCTTTCTTT.

This clonotype was seen more than once but under ten times. The CDR3 sequence is CASSFRLTGELFF. DNA of the CDR3: TGTGCCAGCAGCTTCAGACTCACCGGGGAGCTGTTTTTT. V gene TRBV11-2 combines with J gene TRBJ2-2; D not certain. The V and J ends lost 3 bases and 4 bases respectively, with 6 bases between them. The CDR3 extends over 13 amino acids. Per germline, CDR1 SGHAT and CDR2 FQNNGV.